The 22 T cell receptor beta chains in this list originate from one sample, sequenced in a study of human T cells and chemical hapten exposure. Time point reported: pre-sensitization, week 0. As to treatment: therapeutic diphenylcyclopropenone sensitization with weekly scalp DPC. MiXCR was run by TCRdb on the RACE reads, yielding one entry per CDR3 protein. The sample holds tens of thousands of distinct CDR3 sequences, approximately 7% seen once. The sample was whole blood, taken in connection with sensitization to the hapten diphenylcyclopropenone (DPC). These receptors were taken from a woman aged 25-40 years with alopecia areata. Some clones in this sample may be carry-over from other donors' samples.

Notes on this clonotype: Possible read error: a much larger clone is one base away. DNA of the CDR3: TGTGCCAGCAGCTTAACGGGTGTTGAAGCTTTCTTT. It translates to CASSLTGVEAFF. This chain links TRBV7-6 with TRBJ1-1, with D unresolved. The CDR3 length is 12 residues. The V gene's germline CDR1 is SGHVS and CDR2 FNYEAQ. V gave up 2 bases and J gave up 7 bases, with 8 bases separating them. Complete variable domain (other parts from reference TRBV7-6 and TRBJ1-1): GAGVSQSPRYKVTKRGQDVALRCDPISGHVSLYWYRQALGQGPEFLTYFNYEAQQDKSGLPNDRFSAERPEGSISTLTIQRTEQRDSAMYRCASSLTGVEAFFGQGTRLTVV.

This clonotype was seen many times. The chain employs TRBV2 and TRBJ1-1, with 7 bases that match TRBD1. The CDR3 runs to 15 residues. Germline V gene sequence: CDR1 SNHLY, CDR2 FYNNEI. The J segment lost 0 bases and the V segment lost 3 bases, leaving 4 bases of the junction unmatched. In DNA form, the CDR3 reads TGTGCCAGCAGTGATCGGGACAGAATGAACACTGAAGCTTTCTTT. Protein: CASSDRDRMNTEAFF.

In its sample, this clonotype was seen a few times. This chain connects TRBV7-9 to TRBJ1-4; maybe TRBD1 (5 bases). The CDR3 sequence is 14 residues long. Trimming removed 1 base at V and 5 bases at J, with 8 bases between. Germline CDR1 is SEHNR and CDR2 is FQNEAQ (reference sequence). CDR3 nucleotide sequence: TGTGCCAGCAGCTTAGTAGGGACGAATGAAAAACTGTTTTTT. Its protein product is CASSLVGTNEKLFF.

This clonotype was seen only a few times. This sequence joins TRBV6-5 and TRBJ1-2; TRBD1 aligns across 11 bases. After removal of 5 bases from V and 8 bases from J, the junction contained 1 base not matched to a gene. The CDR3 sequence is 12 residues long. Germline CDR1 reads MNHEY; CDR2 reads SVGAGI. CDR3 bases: TGTGCCAGCAGTGGGACAGGGGGAGGCTACACCTTC. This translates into CASSGTGGGYTF.

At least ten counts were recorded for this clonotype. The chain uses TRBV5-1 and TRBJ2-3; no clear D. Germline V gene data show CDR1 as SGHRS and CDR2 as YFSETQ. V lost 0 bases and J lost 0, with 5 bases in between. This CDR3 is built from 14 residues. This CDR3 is CASSLAASTDTQYF. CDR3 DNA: TGCGCCAGCAGCTTGGCGGCTAGCACAGATACGCAGTATTTT.

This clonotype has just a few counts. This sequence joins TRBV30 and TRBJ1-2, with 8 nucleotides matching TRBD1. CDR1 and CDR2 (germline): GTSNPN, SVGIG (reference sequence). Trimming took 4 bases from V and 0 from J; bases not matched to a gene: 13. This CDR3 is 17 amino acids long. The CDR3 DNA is TGTGCCTGGATCGCGGGGACAGGTGGGCCGTCTAACTATGGCTACACCTTC. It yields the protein CAWIAGTGGPSNYGYTF.

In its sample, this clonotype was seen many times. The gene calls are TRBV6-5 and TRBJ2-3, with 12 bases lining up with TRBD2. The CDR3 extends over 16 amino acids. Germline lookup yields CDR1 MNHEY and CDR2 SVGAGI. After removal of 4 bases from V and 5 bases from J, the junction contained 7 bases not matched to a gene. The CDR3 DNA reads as TGTGCCAGCAGTTCAACTAGCGGGGGGATTGGAGATACGCAGTATTTT. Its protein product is CASSSTSGGIGDTQYF.

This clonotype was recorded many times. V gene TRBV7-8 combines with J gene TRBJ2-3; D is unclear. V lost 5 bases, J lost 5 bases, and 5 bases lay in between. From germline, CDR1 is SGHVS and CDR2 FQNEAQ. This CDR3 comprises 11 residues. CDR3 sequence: CASSQEDTQYF. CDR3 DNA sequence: TGTGCCAGCAGCCAAGAAGATACGCAGTATTTT.

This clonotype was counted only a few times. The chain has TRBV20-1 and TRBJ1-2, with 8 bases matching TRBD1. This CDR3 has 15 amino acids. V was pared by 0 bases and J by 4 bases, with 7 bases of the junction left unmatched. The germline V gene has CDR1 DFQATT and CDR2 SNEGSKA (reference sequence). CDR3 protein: CSARDFQGAVYGYTF. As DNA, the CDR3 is TGCAGTGCTAGAGATTTCCAGGGGGCTGTCTATGGCTACACCTTC.

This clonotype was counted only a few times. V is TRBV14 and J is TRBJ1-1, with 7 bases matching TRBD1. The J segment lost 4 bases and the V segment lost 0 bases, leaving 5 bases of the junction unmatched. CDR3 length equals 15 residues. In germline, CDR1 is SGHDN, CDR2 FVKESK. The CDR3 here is CASSQDLQGITEAFF. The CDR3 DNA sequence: TGTGCCAGCAGCCAAGACTTACAGGGGATCACTGAAGCTTTCTTT.

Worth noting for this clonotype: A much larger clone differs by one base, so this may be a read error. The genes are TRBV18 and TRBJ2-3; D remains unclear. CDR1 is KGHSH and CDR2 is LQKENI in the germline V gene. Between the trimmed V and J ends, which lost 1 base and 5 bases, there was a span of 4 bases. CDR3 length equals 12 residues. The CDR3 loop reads CASSPRGDTQYF. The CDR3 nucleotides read TGTGCCAGCTCACCACGTGGAGATACGCAGTATTTT.

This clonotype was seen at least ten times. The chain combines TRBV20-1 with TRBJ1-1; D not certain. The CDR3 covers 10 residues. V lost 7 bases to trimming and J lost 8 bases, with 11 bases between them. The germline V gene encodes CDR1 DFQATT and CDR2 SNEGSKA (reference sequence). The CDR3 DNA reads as TGCAGTGTAAAGAGGTCCGAAGCTTTCTTT. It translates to CSVKRSEAFF.

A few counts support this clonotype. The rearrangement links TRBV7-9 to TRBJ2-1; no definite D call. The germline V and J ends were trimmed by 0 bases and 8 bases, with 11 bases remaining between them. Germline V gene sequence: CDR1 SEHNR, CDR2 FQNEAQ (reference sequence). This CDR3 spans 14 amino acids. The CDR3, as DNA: TGTGCCAGCAGCTTAGCTTCCGGGCTCTATGAGCAGTTCTTC. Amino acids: CASSLASGLYEQFF.

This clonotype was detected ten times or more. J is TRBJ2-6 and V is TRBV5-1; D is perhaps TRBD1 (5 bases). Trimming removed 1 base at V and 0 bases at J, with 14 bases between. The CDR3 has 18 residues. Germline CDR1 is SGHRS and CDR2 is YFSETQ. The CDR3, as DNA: TGCGCCAGCAGCTTGTTTCAGGGCCCGACCTCTGGGGCCAACGTCCTGACTTTC. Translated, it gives CASSLFQGPTSGANVLTF.

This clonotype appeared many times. CDR3 DNA: TGTGCCAGCAGCAAAAGAGACAGAAACTATGGCTACACCTTC. Protein sequence: CASSKRDRNYGYTF. The genes are TRBV21-1 and TRBJ1-2; TRBD1, as called in the table, went unchecked against the DNA. TRBV21-1 is a pseudogene segment. The CDR3 covers 14 residues.

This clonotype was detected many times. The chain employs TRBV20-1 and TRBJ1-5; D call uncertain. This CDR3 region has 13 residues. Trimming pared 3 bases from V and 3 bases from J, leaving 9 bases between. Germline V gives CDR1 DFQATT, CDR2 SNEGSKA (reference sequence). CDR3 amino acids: CSASLSDNQPQHF. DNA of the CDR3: TGCAGTGCTAGTTTGTCAGACAATCAGCCCCAGCATTTT.

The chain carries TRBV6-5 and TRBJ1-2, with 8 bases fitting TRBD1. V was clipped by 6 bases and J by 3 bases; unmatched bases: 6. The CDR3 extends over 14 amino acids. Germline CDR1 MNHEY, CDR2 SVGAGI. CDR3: CASRMDRVDYGYTF. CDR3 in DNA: TGTGCCAGCAGGATGGACAGGGTTGACTATGGCTACACCTTC.

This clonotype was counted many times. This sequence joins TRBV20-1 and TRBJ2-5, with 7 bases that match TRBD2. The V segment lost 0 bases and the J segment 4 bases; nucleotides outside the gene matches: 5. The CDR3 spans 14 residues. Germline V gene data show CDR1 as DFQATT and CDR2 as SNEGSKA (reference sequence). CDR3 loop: CSARESGGRETQYF. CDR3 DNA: TGCAGTGCTAGAGAGTCGGGGGGTCGAGAGACCCAGTACTTC.

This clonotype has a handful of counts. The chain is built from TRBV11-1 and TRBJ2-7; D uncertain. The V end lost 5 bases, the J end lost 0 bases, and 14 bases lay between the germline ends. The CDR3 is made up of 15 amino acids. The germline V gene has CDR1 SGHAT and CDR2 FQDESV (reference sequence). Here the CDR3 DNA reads TGTGCCAGCAGCAGTAACACCGGGCCCTCCTACGAGCAGTACTTC. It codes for CASSSNTGPSYEQYF.

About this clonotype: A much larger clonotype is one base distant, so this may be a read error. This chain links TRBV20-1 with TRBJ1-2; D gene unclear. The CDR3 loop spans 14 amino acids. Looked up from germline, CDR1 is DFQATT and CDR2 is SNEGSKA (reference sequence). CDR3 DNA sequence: TGCAGTGCAAGCGAGTCATGGGATCAGCGTGGCGACACCTTC. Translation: CSASESWDQRGDTF.

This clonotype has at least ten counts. The CDR3 DNA reads as TGTGCCAGCAGTTACCGGGACAGGGACTACTATAATTCACCCCTCCACTTT. It yields the protein CASSYRDRDYYNSPLHF. V usage is TRBV12-3 or TRBV12-4 and J usage is TRBJ1-6, with 9 bases matching TRBD1. J gave up 3 bases and V 4 bases, and 7 bases lay outside the gene matches. CDR3 length equals 17 residues.

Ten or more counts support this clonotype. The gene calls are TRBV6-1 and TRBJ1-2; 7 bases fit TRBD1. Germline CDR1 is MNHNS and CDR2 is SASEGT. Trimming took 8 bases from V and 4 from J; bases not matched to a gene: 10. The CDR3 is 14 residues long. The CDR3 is CASHFSGTVYGYTF. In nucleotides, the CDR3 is TGTGCCAGCCACTTCTCCGGGACAGTCTATGGCTACACCTTC.